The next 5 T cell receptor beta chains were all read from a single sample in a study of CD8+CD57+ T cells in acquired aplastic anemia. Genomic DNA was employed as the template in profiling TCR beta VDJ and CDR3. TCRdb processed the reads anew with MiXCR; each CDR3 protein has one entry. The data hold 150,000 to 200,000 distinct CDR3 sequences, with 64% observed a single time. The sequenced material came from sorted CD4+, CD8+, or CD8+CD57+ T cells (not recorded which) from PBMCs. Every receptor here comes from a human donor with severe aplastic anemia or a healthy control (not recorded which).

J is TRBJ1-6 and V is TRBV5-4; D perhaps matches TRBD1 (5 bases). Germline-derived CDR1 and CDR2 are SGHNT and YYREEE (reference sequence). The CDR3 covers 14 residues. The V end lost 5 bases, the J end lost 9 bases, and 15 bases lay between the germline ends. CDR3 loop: CASSRGEASSPLHF. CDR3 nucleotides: TGTGCCAGCAGTAGAGGGGAGGCAAGTTCACCCCTCCACTTT.

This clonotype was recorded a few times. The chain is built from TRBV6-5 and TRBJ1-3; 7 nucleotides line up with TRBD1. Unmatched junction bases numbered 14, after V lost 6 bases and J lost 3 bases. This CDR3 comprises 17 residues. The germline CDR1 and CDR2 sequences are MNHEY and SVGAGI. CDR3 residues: CASSQGGTDSFGNTIYF. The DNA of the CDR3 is TGTGCCAGCAGCCAGGGGGGGACAGATTCCTTTGGAAACACCATATATTTT.

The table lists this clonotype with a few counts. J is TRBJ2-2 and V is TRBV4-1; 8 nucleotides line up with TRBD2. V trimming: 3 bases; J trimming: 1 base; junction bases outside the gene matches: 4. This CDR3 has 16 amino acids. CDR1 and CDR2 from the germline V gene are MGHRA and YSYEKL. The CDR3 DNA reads TGCGCCAGCAGCCACCTCGGGGGGGGGAACACCGGGGAGCTGTTTTTT. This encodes CASSHLGGGNTGELFF.

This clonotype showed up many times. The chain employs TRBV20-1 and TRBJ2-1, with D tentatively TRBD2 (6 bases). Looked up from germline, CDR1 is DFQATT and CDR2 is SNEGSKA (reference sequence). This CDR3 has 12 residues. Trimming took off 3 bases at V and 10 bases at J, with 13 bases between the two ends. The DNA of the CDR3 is TGCAGTGCTAGCTCTGGCGGGACGGAGCAGTTCTTC. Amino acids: CSASSGGTEQFF.

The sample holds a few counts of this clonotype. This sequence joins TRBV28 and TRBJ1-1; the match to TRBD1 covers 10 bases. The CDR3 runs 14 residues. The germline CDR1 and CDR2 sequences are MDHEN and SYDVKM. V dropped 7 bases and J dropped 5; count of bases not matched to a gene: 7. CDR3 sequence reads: CASTRTGGRTEAFF. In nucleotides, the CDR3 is TGTGCCAGCACACGGACAGGGGGTCGTACTGAAGCTTTCTTT.